The T cell receptor beta chain under discussion was sequenced for a study of cytomegalovirus exposure and HLA in healthy donors. Turning to the study itself: The use of the same platform for the 100 to 150 validation repertoires and the 600 to 700 first-cohort repertoires was reported by a later analysis.

Study results and limitations: A list of roughly 160 TCR beta chains associated with cytomegalovirus was given.

Produced via immunoSEQ multiplex PCR; TCRdb's table is partial and in-frame only. Of approximately 60,000 clones listed, approximately 90% are singletons. A note on this clone: Its cognate antigen is unknown.

CDR3 length: 13 amino acids. V was clipped by 7 bases and J by 5 bases; unmatched bases: 4. Germline V gene lookup returns CDR1 SNHLY and CDR2 FYNNEI. The chain employs TRBV2 and TRBJ2-5; 10 bases align to TRBD1. The sequence came from a man aged 18 to 30 in good health and CMV-seronegative. Material: PBMCs. The CDR3 loop is CASILDRGETQYF. DNA of the CDR3: TGTGCCAGCATCCTGGACAGGGGGGAGACCCAGTACTTC.